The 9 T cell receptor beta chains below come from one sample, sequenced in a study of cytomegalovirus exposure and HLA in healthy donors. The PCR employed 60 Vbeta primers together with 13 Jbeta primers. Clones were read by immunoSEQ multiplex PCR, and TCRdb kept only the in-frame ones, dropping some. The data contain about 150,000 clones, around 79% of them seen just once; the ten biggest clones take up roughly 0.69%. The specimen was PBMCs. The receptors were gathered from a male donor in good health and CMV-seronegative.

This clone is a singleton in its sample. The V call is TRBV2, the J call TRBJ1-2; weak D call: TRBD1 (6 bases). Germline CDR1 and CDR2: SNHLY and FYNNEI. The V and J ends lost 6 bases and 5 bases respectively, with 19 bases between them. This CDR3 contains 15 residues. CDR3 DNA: TGTGCCAGCAGAGGCGGACAGTTGGCGTGGTATGGCTACACCTTC. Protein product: CASRGGQLAWYGYTF.

As DNA, the CDR3 is TGCGCCAGCAGCCAAGATTCACCCGGGACCGGGGAGCTGTTTTTT. Its protein product is CASSQDSPGTGELFF. V gene TRBV4-3 combines with J gene TRBJ2-2; D gene uncertain. Trimming removed 0 bases from V and 5 bases from J, with 10 bases in between. The CDR3 runs 15 residues. Germline V gene sequence: CDR1 LGHNA, CDR2 YSLEER.

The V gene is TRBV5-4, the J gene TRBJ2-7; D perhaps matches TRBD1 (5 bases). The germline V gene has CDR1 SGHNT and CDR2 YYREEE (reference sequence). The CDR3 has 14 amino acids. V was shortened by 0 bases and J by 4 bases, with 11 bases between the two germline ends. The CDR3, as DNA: TGTGCCAGCAGCTTGGACCAGGGTCGGTACGAGCAGTACTTC. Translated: CASSLDQGRYEQYF. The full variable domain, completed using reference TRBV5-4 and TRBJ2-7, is ETGVTQSPTHLIKTRGQQVTLRCSSQSGHNTVSWYQQALGQGPQFIFQYYREEENGRGNFPPRFSGLQFPNYSSELNVNALELDDSALYLCASSLDQGRYEQYFGPGTRLTVT.

CDR3 in amino acids: CASSVAGGPQPQHF. The CDR3 region has the DNA TGTGCCAGCAGTGTGGCAGGGGGGCCTCAGCCCCAGCATTTT. The rearrangement links TRBV2 to TRBJ1-5; 7 bases are shared with TRBD1. The V gene's germline CDR1 is SNHLY and CDR2 FYNNEI. V shed 4 bases, J shed 6 bases, and the junction held 6 bases outside the gene matches. This CDR3 comprises 14 residues.

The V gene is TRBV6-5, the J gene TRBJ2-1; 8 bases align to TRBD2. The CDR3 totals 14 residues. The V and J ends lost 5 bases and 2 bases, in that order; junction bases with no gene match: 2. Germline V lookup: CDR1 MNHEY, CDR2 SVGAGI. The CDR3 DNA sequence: TGTGCCAGCAGTAGAGCGGGAGCCTACAATGAGCAGTTCTTC. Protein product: CASSRAGAYNEQFF.

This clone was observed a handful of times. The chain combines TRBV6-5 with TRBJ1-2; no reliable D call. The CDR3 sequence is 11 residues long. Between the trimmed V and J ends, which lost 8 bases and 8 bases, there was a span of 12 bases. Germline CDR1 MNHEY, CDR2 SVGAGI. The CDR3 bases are TGTGCCAGCGGGCAGGAGGACGGCTACACCTTC. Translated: CASGQEDGYTF.

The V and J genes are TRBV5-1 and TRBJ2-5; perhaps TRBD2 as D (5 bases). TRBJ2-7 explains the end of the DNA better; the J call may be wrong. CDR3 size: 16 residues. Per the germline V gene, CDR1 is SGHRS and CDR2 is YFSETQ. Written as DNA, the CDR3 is TGCGCCAGCAGCTTGGGATGGTCCAGACTAAACTACGAGCAGTACTTC. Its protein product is CASSLGWSRLNYEQYF.

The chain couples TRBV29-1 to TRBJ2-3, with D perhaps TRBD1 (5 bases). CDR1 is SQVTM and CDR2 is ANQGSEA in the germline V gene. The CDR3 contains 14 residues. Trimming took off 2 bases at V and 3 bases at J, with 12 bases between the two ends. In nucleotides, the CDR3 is TGCAGCGTTGAATCGGCAGGGAAGACAGATACGCAGTATTTT. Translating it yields CSVESAGKTDTQYF.

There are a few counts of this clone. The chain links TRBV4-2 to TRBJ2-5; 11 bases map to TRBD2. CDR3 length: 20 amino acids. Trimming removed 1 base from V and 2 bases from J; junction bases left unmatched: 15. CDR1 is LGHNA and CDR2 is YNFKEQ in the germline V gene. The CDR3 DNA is TGTGCCAGCAGCCAAGGATGGTTACGACTAGCGGGGAACGCTCAAGAGACCCAGTACTTC. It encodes CASSQGWLRLAGNAQETQYF.